This T cell receptor beta chain was recovered during a study of cytomegalovirus exposure and HLA in healthy donors. Note on this clone: Its antigen remains unknown.

With 60 Vbeta and 13 Jbeta primers, the PCR was carried out. Profiled with immunoSEQ multiplex PCR; TCRdb holds only in-frame clones, not every one. The sample lists about 110,000 clones, around 72% seen once, with roughly 6% in the top ten. Regarding the study as a whole: Among immune exposure information, only CMV serostatus was available.

The receptor was derived from a male donor in good health and CMV-seronegative. Specimen: PBMCs.

The CDR3 nucleotides read TGCGCCAGCAGCTTAACGGGGAGAGGTAACGAAAAACTGTTTTTT. It codes for CASSLTGRGNEKLFF. V is TRBV5-1 and J is TRBJ1-4; D unclear. Germline V CDR1 and CDR2: SGHRS, YFSETQ. Trimming left V 2 bases short and J 8 bases short, with 16 bases between. CDR3 length: 15 amino acids. Based on the CDR3 plus reference TRBV5-1 and TRBJ1-4, the full variable domain is KAGVTQTPRYLIKTRGQQVTLSCSPISGHRSVSWYQQTPGQGLQFLFEYFSETQRNKGNFPGRFSGRQFSNSRSEMNVSTLELGDSALYLCASSLTGRGNEKLFFGSGTQLSVL.